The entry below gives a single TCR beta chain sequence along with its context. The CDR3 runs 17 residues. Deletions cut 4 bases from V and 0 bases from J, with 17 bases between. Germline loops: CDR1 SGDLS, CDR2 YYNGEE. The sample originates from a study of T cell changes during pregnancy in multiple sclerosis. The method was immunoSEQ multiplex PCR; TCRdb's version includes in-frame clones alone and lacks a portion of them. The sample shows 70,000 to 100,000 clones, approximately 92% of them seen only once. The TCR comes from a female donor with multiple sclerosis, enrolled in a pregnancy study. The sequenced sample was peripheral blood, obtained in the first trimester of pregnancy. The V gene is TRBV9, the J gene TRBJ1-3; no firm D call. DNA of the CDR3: TGTGCCAGCAGCCCGTCAGATACCACCCTCTCTGGAAACACCATATATTTT. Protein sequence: CASSPSDTTLSGNTIYF.